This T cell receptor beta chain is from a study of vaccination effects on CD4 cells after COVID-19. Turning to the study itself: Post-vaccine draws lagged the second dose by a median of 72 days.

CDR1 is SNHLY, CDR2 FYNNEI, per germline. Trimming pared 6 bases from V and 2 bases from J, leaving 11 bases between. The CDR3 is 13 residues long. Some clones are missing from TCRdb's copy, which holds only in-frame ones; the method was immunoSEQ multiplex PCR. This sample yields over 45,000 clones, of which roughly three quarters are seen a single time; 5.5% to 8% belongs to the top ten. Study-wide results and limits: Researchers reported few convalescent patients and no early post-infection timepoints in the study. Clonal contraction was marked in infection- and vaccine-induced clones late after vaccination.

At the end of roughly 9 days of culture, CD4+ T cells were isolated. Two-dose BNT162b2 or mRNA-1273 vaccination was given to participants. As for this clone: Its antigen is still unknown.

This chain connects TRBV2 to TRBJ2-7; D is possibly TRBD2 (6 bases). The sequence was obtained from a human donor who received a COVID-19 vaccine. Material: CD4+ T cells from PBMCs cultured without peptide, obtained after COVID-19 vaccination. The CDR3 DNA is TGTGCCAGCAGGCGGACTACCGCCTACGAGCAGTACTTC. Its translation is CASRRTTAYEQYF.